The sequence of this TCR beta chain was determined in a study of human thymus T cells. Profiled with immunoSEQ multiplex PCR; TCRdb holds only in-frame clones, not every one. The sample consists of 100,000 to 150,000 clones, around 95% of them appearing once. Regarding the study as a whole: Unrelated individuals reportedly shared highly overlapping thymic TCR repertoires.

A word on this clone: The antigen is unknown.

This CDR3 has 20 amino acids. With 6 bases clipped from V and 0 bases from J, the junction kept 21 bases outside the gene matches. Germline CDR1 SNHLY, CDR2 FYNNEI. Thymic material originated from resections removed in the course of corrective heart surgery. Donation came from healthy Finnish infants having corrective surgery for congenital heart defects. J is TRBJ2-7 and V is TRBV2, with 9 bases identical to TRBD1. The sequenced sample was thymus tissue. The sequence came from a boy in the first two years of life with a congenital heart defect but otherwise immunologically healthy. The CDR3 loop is CASSQISPRGQGPNSYEQYF. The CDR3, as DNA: TGTGCCAGCAGCCAAATTAGCCCCCGGGGACAGGGACCCAACTCCTACGAGCAGTACTTC.